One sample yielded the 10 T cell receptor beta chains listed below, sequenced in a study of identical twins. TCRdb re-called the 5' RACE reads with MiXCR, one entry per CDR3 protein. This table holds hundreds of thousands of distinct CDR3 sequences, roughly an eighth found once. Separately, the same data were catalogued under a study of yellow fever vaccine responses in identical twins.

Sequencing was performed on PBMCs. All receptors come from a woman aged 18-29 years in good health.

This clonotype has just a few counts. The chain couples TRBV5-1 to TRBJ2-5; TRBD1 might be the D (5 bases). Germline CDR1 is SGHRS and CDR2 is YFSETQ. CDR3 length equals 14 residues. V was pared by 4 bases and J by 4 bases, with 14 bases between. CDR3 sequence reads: CASSPGHHVETQYF. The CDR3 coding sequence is TGCGCCAGCAGCCCTGGACATCATGTAGAGACCCAGTACTTC.

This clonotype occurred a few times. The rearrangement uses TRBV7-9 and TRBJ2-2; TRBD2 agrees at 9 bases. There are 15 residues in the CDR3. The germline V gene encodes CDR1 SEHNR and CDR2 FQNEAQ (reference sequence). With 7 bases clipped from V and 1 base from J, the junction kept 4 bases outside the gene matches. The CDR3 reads CASTRTSENTGELFF. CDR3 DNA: TGTGCCAGCACCCGGACTAGCGAGAACACCGGGGAGCTGTTTTTT.

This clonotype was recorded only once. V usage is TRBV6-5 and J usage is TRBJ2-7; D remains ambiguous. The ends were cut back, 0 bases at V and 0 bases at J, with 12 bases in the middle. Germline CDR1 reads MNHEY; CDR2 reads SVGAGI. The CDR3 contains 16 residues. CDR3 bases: TGTGCCAGCAGTTACTCGTATTCCGGTACCTCCTACGAGCAGTACTTC. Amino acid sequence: CASSYSYSGTSYEQYF.

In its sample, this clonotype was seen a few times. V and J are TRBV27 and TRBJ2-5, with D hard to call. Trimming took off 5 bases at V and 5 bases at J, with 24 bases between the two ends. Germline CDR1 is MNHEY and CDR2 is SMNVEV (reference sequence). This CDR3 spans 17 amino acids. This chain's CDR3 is CASSPPEGFFARETQYF. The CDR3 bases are TGTGCCAGCAGTCCCCCCGAAGGGTTCTTTGCTCGGGAGACCCAGTACTTC.

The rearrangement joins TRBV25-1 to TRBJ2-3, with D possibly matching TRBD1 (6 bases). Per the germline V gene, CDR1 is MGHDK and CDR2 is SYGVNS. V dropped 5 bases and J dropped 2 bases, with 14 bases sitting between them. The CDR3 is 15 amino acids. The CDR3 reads CASSHTGPFTDTQYF. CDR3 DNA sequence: TGTGCCAGCAGTCATACAGGGCCCTTCACAGATACGCAGTATTTT.

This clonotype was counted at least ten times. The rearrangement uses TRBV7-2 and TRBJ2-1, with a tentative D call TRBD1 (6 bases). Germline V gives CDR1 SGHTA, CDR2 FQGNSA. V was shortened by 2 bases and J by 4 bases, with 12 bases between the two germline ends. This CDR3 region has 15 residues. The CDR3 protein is CASSLSGQVYNEQFF. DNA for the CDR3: TGTGCCAGCAGCTTATCGGGACAAGTATACAATGAGCAGTTCTTC.

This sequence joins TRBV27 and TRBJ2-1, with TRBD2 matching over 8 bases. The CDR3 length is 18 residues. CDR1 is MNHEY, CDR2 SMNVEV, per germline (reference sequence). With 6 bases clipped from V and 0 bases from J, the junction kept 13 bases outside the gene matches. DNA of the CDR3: TGTGCCAGCAGAGCCCGATTTAGCGGGGAGAGCTCCTACAATGAGCAGTTCTTC. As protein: CASRARFSGESSYNEQFF.

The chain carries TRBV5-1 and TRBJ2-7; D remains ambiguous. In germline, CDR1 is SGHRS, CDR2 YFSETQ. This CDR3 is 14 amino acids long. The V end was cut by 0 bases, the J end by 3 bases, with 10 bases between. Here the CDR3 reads CASSLGVASYEQYF. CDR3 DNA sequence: TGCGCCAGCAGCTTGGGGGTGGCCAGCTACGAGCAGTACTTC. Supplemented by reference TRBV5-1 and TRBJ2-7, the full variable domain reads KAGVTQTPRYLIKTRGQQVTLSCSPISGHRSVSWYQQTPGQGLQFLFEYFSETQRNKGNFPGRFSGRQFSNSRSEMNVSTLELGDSALYLCASSLGVASYEQYFGPGTRLTVT.

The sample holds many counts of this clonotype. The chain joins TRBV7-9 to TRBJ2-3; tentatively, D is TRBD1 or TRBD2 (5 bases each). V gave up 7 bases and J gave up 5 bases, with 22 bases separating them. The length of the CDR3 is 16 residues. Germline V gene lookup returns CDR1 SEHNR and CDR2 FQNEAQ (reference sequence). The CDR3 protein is CASKHRDGKIVDTQYF. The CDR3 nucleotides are TGTGCCAGCAAACATCGGGACGGAAAAATAGTAGATACGCAGTATTTT.

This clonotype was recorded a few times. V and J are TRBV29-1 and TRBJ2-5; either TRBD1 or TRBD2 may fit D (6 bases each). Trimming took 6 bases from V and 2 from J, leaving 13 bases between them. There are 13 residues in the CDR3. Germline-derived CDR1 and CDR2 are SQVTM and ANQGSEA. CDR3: CSVPRGAQETQYF. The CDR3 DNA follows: TGCAGCGTCCCGAGGGGGGCACAAGAGACCCAGTACTTC.